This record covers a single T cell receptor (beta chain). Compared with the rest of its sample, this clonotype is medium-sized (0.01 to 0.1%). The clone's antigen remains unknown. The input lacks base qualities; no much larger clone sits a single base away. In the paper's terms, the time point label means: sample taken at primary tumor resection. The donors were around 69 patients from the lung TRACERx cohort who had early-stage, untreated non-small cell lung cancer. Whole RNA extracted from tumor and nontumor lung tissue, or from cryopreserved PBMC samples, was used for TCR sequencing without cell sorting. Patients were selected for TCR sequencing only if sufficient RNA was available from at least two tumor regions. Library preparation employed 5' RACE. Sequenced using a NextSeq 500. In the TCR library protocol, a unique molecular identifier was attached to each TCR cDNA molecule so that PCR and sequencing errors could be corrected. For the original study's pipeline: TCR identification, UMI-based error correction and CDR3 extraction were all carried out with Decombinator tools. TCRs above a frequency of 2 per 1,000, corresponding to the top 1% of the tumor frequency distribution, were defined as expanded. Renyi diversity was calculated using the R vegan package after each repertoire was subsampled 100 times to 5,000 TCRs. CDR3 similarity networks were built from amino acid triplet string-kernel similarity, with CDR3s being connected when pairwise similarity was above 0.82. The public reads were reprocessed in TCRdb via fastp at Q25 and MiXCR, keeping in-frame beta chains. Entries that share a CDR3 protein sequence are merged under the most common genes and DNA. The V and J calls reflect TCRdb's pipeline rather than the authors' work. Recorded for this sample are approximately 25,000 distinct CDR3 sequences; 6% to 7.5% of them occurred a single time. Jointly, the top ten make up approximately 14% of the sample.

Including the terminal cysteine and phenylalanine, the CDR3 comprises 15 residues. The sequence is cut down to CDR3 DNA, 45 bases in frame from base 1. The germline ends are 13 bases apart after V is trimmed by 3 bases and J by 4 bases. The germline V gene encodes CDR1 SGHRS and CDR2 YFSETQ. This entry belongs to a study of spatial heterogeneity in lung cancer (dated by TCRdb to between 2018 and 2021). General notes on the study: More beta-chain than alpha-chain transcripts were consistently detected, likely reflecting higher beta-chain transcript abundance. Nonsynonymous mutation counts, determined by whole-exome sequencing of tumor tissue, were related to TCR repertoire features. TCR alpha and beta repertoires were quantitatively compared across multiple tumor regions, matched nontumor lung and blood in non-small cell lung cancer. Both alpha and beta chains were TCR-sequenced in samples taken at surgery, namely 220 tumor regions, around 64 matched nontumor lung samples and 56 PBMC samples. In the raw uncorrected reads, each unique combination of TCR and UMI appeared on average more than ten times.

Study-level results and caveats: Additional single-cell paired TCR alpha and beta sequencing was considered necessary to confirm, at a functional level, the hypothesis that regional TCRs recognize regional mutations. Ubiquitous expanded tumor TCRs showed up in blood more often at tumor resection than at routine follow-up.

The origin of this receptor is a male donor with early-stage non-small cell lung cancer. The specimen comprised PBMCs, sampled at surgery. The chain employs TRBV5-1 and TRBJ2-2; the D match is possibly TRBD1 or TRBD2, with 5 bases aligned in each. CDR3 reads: CASSSLHGGTGELFF. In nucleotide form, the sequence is TGCGCCAGCAGCTCTCTCCATGGGGGCACCGGGGAGCTGTTTTTT.